The 17 T cell receptor beta chains reported below all come from one sample, sequenced in a study of blood T cell repertoires in COVID-19. Sequencing used immunoSEQ multiplex PCR; TCRdb keeps in-frame clones, though not all of them. The sample yields around 73,000 clones, 60% to 80% seen once. The sequencing input was peripheral blood. The origin of the receptors is a man aged 65 to 79 with COVID-19, enrolled during active disease.

The chain is built from TRBV7-6 and TRBJ1-1; D is perhaps TRBD1 (6 bases). V was trimmed by 0 bases and J by 3 bases, leaving 17 bases between them. Per the germline V gene, CDR1 is SGHVS and CDR2 is FNYEAQ. CDR3 length: 17 residues. The CDR3 bases are TGTGCCAGCAGCTTAGCGATATATACAGGGAAGTACACTGAAGCTTTCTTT. Translated: CASSLAIYTGKYTEAFF. The whole variable domain, remainder taken from reference TRBV7-6 and TRBJ1-1, is GAGVSQSPRYKVTKRGQDVALRCDPISGHVSLYWYRQALGQGPEFLTYFNYEAQQDKSGLPNDRFSAERPEGSISTLTIQRTEQRDSAMYRCASSLAIYTGKYTEAFFGQGTRLTVV.

The chain combines TRBV6-4 with TRBJ2-3; no definite D call. Germline V gene data show CDR1 as MRHNA and CDR2 as SNTAGT. V gave up 0 bases and J gave up 2 bases, with 12 bases separating them. The length of the CDR3 is 16 residues. The CDR3 nucleotides are TGTGCCAGCAGTGACTCATTTTTCGACAACACAGATACGCAGTATTTT. Protein sequence: CASSDSFFDNTDTQYF.

The chain joins TRBV4-3 to TRBJ1-5; a weak D match, TRBD1 (5 bases). Germline loops: CDR1 LGHNA, CDR2 YSLEER. V lost 0 bases, J lost 4 bases, and 13 bases lay in between. The CDR3 is 16 residues long. The CDR3 nucleotides are TGCGCCAGCAGCCAAGACGCAGGCTGGACAAATCAGCCCCAGCATTTT. It specifies CASSQDAGWTNQPQHF.

V gene TRBV10-3 combines with J gene TRBJ2-7, with TRBD1 matching over 7 bases. This CDR3 comprises 13 residues. Germline CDR1 and CDR2: ENHRY and SYGVKD. V shed 3 bases and J 4 bases; nucleotides not matched to a gene: 3. CDR3 sequence: CAISEQGIYEQYF. The CDR3 DNA reads TGTGCCATCAGTGAACAGGGGATTTACGAGCAGTACTTC.

This clone was observed once. The rearrangement links TRBV10-3 to TRBJ1-1; D gene ambiguous. V lost 5 bases and J lost 0, with 7 bases in between. From germline, CDR1 is ENHRY and CDR2 SYGVKD. The CDR3 has 13 amino acids. The CDR3 reads CAISPNMNTEAFF. In nucleotides, the CDR3 is TGTGCCATCAGTCCAAACATGAACACTGAAGCTTTCTTT.

The chain uses TRBV18 and TRBJ1-4; 9 bases map to TRBD1. Germline assignment: CDR1 KGHSH and CDR2 LQKENI. J gave up 8 bases and V 3 bases, and 4 bases lay outside the gene matches. The CDR3 is 14 amino acids. The CDR3 reads CASSPGQGREKLFF. The DNA for the CDR3 is TGTGCCAGCTCACCGGGACAGGGTAGGGAAAAACTGTTTTTT. Drawing the rest from reference TRBV18 and TRBJ1-4, the complete variable domain is NAGVMQNPRHLVRRRGQEARLRCSPMKGHSHVYWYRQLPEEGLKFMVYLQKENIIDESGMPKERFSAEFPKEGPSILRIQQVVRGDSAAYFCASSPGQGREKLFFGSGTQLSVL.

This clone was seen a handful of times. V is TRBV28 and J is TRBJ1-2; D is unclear. This CDR3 has 12 residues. Trimming took 5 bases from V and 4 from J, leaving 8 bases between them. Germline CDR1 and CDR2: MDHEN and SYDVKM. The CDR3 loop is CASSPTGYGYTF. In DNA, the CDR3 is TGTGCCAGCAGTCCGACGGGCTATGGCTACACCTTC.

V usage is TRBV2 and J usage is TRBJ2-1, with a tentative D call TRBD2 (6 bases). CDR3 length: 14 amino acids. The germline V gene encodes CDR1 SNHLY and CDR2 FYNNEI. Trimming removed 3 bases at V and 3 bases at J, with 9 bases between. CDR3 bases: TGTGCCAGCAGTGACCAGCGGGTCTACAATGAGCAGTTCTTC. It codes for CASSDQRVYNEQFF.

The V gene is TRBV28, the J gene TRBJ2-7, with a weak D call TRBD2 (6 bases). V lost 5 bases and J 0 bases, leaving 14 bases between the germline ends. The CDR3 has 15 residues. The germline V gene has CDR1 MDHEN and CDR2 SYDVKM. This CDR3 reads CASSLGTSSSYEQYF. CDR3 nucleotide sequence: TGTGCCAGCAGTCTCGGGACTTCGAGCTCCTACGAGCAGTACTTC.

V is TRBV6-2 or TRBV6-3 and J is TRBJ2-1; 9 bases map to TRBD2. Germline CDR1 MNHEY, CDR2 SVGEGT. CDR3 length: 15 amino acids. J was trimmed by 9 bases and V by 0 bases; bases with no gene match: 6. CDR3 amino acids: CASSYSSGRSREQFF. DNA for the CDR3: TGTGCCAGCAGTTACTCAAGCGGGAGGTCGCGTGAGCAGTTCTTC.

The chain recombines TRBV12-5 with TRBJ1-5; D may be TRBD1 (5 bases). This CDR3 contains 13 residues. V lost 6 bases and J 4 bases, leaving 10 bases between the germline ends. Per the germline V gene, CDR1 is LGHNT and CDR2 is FRNRAP. The CDR3 nucleotides are TGTGCTAGTGGCCAGGGTCTGAATCAGCCCCAGCATTTT. Translated: CASGQGLNQPQHF. Supplemented by reference TRBV12-5 and TRBJ1-5, the full variable domain reads DARVTQTPRHKVTEMGQEVTMRCQPILGHNTVFWYRQTMMQGLELLAYFRNRAPLDDSGMPKDRFSAEMPDATLATLKIQPSEPRDSAVYFCASGQGLNQPQHFGDGTRLSIL.

This clone occurred once. The chain combines TRBV29-1 with TRBJ2-7; the D is unclear. CDR3 length: 14 residues. The germline V gene encodes CDR1 SQVTM and CDR2 ANQGSEA. Trimming took off 4 bases at V and 1 base at J, with 14 bases between the two ends. In nucleotides, the CDR3 is TGCAGCGTTGGGGCAGTGGGCAGATCCTACGAGCAGTACTTC. Protein product: CSVGAVGRSYEQYF.

This clone was seen more than once but under ten times. The chain couples TRBV15 to TRBJ2-7; tentatively, D is TRBD1 (8 bases). CDR1 LNHNV and CDR2 YYDKDF come from the germline V gene (reference sequence). The CDR3 sequence is 16 residues long. V was pared by 0 bases and J by 4 bases, with 16 bases between. CDR3 amino acids: CATSREATGGGYEQYF. The CDR3 DNA reads as TGTGCCACCAGCAGAGAAGCAACAGGGGGAGGGTACGAGCAGTACTTC.

This chain links TRBV7-9 with TRBJ2-3, with D unclear. The CDR3 is made up of 12 amino acids. Germline values: CDR1 SEHNR, CDR2 FQNEAQ (reference sequence). V was pared by 2 bases and J by 6 bases, with 6 bases between. For the CDR3, the DNA is TGTGCCAGCAGCTTAATCGGGGATACGCAGTATTTT. Amino acid sequence: CASSLIGDTQYF.

This clone was found once. The V gene is TRBV5-1, the J gene TRBJ2-7; perhaps TRBD1 as D (6 bases). The germline CDR1 and CDR2 sequences are SGHRS and YFSETQ. This CDR3 has 14 amino acids. Trimming removed 0 bases at V and 5 bases at J, with 12 bases between. The CDR3 DNA follows: TGCGCCAGCAGCTTGGTAGGGGGTTTCCACGAGCAGTACTTC. Its translation is CASSLVGGFHEQYF.

The rearrangement joins TRBV18 to TRBJ1-5; D is uncertain. The CDR3 length is 13 residues. Trimming took off 2 bases at V and 7 bases at J, with 9 bases between the two ends. The V gene's germline CDR1 is KGHSH and CDR2 LQKENI. The CDR3 protein is CASSPVREQPQHF. The CDR3 DNA sequence: TGTGCCAGCTCACCAGTGCGAGAACAGCCCCAGCATTTT.

This chain connects TRBV18 to TRBJ1-4, with 7 nucleotides matching TRBD1. J was trimmed by 4 bases and V by 1 base; bases with no gene match: 3. This CDR3 is built from 15 residues. CDR1 is KGHSH and CDR2 is LQKENI in the germline V gene. In DNA, the CDR3 is TGTGCCAGCTCACCACGGACAGGATTTAATGAAAAACTGTTTTTT. Residues: CASSPRTGFNEKLFF. The full variable domain, in which reference TRBV18 and TRBJ1-4 provide the parts outside the CDR3, is NAGVMQNPRHLVRRRGQEARLRCSPMKGHSHVYWYRQLPEEGLKFMVYLQKENIIDESGMPKERFSAEFPKEGPSILRIQQVVRGDSAAYFCASSPRTGFNEKLFFGSGTQLSVL.